This entry concerns a single TCR beta chain. Authors' processing steps: How many nucleated cells were present was estimated from reference gene primer amplification. Profiling relied on immunoSEQ multiplex PCR, and the TCRdb table lists in-frame clones only, not all of them. That table supplies the V and J calls and clone size; D and trimming were determined from the DNA. Here the sample spans 59,000 or so clones, around four fifths being singletons. This entry comes from a study of blood T cell repertoires in COVID-19. Study summary: Spain, Italy and the United States supplied samples that represented acute and convalescent COVID-19.

V trimming: 6 bases; J trimming: 2 bases; junction bases outside the gene matches: 4. The CDR3 extends over 14 amino acids. Germline CDR1 MDHEN, CDR2 SYDVKM. The clonotype originates from a woman in her fifties or sixties with active or convalescent COVID-19. The sample was peripheral blood. The chain combines TRBV28 with TRBJ2-7; 10 bases map to TRBD2. The CDR3 DNA follows: TGTGCCAGCAGCGTCCTAGCGGGAGCCTACGAGCAGTACTTC. Its protein product is CASSVLAGAYEQYF.